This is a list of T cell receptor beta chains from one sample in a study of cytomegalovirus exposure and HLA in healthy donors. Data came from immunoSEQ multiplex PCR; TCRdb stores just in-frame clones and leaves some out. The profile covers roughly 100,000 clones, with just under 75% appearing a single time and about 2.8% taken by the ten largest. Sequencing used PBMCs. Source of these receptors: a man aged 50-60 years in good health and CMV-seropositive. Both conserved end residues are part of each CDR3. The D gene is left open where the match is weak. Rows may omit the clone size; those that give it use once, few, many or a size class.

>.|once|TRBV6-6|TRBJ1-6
CASSYAQDSPLHF
TGTGCCAGCAGTTACGCCCAGGATTCACCCCTCCACTTT
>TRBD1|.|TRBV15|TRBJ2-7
CATSARQGISYEQYF
TGTGCCACCAGCGCCCGACAGGGTATAAGTTACGAGCAGTACTTC
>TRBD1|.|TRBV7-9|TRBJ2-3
CASSPPGQGTDTQYF
TGTGCCAGCAGCCCGCCGGGACAGGGAACAGATACGCAGTATTTT
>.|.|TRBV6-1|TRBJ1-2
CASSESRANYGYTF
TGTGCCAGCAGTGAGTCCAGGGCGAACTATGGCTACACCTTC
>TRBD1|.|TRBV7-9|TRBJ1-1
CASSYRGDTEAFF
TGTGCCAGCAGCTACAGGGGGGACACTGAAGCTTTCTTT
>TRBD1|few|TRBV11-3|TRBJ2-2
CASSLGQGRGTGELFF
TGTGCCAGCAGCCTCGGACAGGGCCGGGGCACCGGGGAGCTGTTTTTT
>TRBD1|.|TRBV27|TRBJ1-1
CASSLMRGGRTEAFF
TGTGCCAGCAGTTTAATGAGAGGGGGCCGAACTGAAGCTTTCTTT
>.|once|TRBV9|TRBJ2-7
CASSVALQTVQYF
TGTGCCAGCAGCGTAGCTTTACAGACCGTGCAGTACTTC
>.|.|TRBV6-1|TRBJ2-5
CASSEGGLVETQYF
TGTGCCAGCAGTGAAGGGGGGCTGGTGGAGACCCAGTACTTC
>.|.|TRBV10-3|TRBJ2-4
CAISEGLASKNIQYF
TGTGCCATCAGTGAGGGACTGGCCAGCAAAAACATTCAGTACTTC
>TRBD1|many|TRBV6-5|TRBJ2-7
CASGQGALEQYF
TGTGCCAGCGGACAGGGGGCCCTAGAGCAGTACTTC
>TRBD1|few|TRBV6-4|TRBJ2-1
CASSGRQGLRYNEQFF
TGTGCCAGCAGTGGCCGACAGGGTCTAAGGTACAATGAGCAGTTCTTC
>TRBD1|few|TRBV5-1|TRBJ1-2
CASSLSGDRDGYTF
TGCGCCAGCAGCTTAAGTGGGGACAGGGACGGCTACACCTTC
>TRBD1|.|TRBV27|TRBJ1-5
CASSFATRDRVYF
TGTGCCAGCAGTTTCGCAACCCGGGACAGGGTTTATTTT
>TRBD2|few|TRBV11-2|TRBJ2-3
CASSRGSLSTDTQYF
TGTGCCAGCAGCCGCGGGAGCCTGAGCACAGATACGCAGTATTTT
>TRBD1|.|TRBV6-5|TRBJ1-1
CASRSGTSGGEAFF
TGTGCCAGCAGGTCCGGGACTTCAGGGGGTGAAGCTTTCTTT
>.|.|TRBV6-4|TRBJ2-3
CASSDSTGHSDTQYF
TGTGCCAGCAGTGACTCCACAGGGCACTCAGATACGCAGTATTTT
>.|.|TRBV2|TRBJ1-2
CASAQVNYGYTF
TGTGCCAGCGCTCAGGTTAACTATGGCTACACCTTC
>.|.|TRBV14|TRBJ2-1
CASSQGAPHQRLYNEQFF
TGTGCCAGCAGCCAGGGGGCCCCGCACCAAAGACTATACAATGAGCAGTTCTTC
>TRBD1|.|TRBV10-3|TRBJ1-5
CAINDRGRLEPQHF
TGTGCCATCAATGACAGGGGGCGGTTAGAGCCCCAGCATTTT
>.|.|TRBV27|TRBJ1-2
CASSLSNGYGYTF
TGTGCCAGCAGTTTATCCAACGGCTATGGCTACACCTTC
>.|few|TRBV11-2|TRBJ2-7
CASSSSFSYEQYF
TGTGCCAGCAGCTCCTCCTTCTCCTACGAGCAGTACTTC
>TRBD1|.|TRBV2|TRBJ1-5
CASSGPGGTGSNQPQHF
TGTGCCAGCAGTGGCCCCGGAGGGACAGGGAGTAATCAGCCCCAGCATTTT
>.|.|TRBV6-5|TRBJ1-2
CASSKQGDYGYTF
TGTGCCAGCAGTAAACAGGGCGACTATGGCTACACCTTC
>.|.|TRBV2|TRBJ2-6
CASTLSRVGANVLTF
TGTGCCAGCACTCTCAGCAGGGTTGGGGCCAACGTCCTGACTTTC
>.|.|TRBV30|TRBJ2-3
CAWADTKATDTQYF
TGTGCCTGGGCGGACACTAAGGCCACAGATACGCAGTATTTT
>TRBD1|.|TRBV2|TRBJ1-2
CASSAQDRVGGYTF
TGTGCCAGCAGTGCCCAAGACAGGGTCGGTGGCTACACCTTC
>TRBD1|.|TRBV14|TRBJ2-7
CASSLGTGWFEQYF
TGTGCCAGCAGCCTCGGGACAGGGTGGTTCGAGCAGTACTTC
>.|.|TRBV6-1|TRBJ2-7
CASSEFQAATYEQYF
TGTGCCAGCAGTGAGTTTCAGGCAGCAACCTACGAGCAGTACTTC
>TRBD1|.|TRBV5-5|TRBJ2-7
CASSLRTGASYEQYF
TGTGCCAGCAGCTTAAGGACAGGGGCGTCCTACGAGCAGTACTTC
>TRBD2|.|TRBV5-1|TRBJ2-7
CASSFTSGSSYEQYF
TGCGCCAGCAGCTTTACTAGCGGGAGCTCCTACGAGCAGTACTTC
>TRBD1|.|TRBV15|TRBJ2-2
CATSRDTTGGNTGELFF
TGTGCCACCAGCAGAGATACAACAGGGGGGAACACCGGGGAGCTGTTTTTT
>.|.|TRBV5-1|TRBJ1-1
CASSFFSGDTEAFF
TGCGCCAGCAGCTTCTTTAGCGGGGACACTGAAGCTTTCTTT
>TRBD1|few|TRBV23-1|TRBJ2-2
CASSQSMDRRNRLAYTGELFF
TGCGCCAGCAGTCAATCGATGGACAGGAGGAATAGGCTAGCCTACACCGGGGAGCTGTTTTTT
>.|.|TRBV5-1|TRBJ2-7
CASSLETGRTYEQYF
TGCGCCAGCAGCTTGGAAACTGGGCGTACCTACGAGCAGTACTTC
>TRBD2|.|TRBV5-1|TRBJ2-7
CASSLAGAGDLYEQYF
TGCGCCAGCAGCTTGGCCGGGGCGGGAGATCTCTACGAGCAGTACTTC